This passage covers 14 T cell receptor beta chains from one sample sequenced in a study of cytomegalovirus exposure and HLA in healthy donors. Using immunoSEQ multiplex PCR, the repertoire was profiled, and TCRdb retains in-frame clones only, with some absent. The table shows about 150,000 clones, with approximately 93% occurring only once. Source material: PBMCs. Receptors were obtained from a man younger than 35 in good health and CMV-seronegative.

The chain links TRBV5-1 to TRBJ2-3; 13 positions match TRBD2. This CDR3 region has 17 residues. The trim removed 2 bases at V and 0 bases at J, leaving 3 bases unmatched. Germline V lookup: CDR1 SGHRS, CDR2 YFSETQ. The CDR3: CASSLLAGGTSTDTQYF. CDR3 sequence (DNA): TGCGCCAGCAGCTTACTAGCGGGGGGGACTAGCACAGATACGCAGTATTTT.

The rearrangement uses TRBV10-2 and TRBJ2-2; 7 bases line up with TRBD2. The CDR3 sequence is 14 residues long. Germline lookup yields CDR1 WSHSY and CDR2 SAAADI. Trimming at V came to 2 bases and at J to 6 bases, leaving 3 bases not matched to a gene. The CDR3 loop reads CASSEGTIAGELFF. CDR3 bases: TGCGCCAGCAGTGAGGGGACTATAGCCGGGGAGCTGTTTTTT.

This chain connects TRBV5-6 to TRBJ2-4; 8 bases are shared with TRBD2. From germline, CDR1 is SGHDT and CDR2 YYEEEE. V shed 3 bases, J shed 4 bases, and the junction held 6 bases outside the gene matches. The CDR3 is made up of 15 amino acids. The CDR3 sequence is CASSSKLADKNIQYF. Written as DNA, the CDR3 is TGTGCCAGCAGCTCAAAACTAGCGGATAAAAACATTCAGTACTTC.

This rearrangement joins TRBV27 to TRBJ2-2; 9 positions agree with TRBD1. The J segment lost 7 bases and the V segment lost 5 bases, leaving 8 bases of the junction unmatched. The CDR3 loop spans 15 amino acids. Germline-derived CDR1 and CDR2 are MNHEY and SMNVEV (reference sequence). The CDR3 reads CASSIGTGMSGELFF. The CDR3, as DNA: TGTGCCAGCAGTATCGGGACAGGGATGAGCGGGGAGCTGTTTTTT.

This clone has just one count. The chain joins TRBV5-1 to TRBJ1-2, with 10 bases aligning to TRBD1. The germline V gene has CDR1 SGHRS and CDR2 YFSETQ. The V gene end was trimmed by 7 bases and the J gene end by 3 bases; junction bases not matched to a gene: 6. There are 14 residues in the CDR3. CDR3 DNA: TGCGCCAGCCTCCCGGGGACAGGGGACTATGGCTACACCTTC. Its protein is CASLPGTGDYGYTF.

The rearrangement links TRBV19 to TRBJ2-2, with 8 bases lining up with TRBD2. Germline V gene lookup returns CDR1 LNHDA and CDR2 SQIVND (reference sequence). CDR3 size: 16 residues. V lost 5 bases to trimming and J lost 6 bases; unmatched junction nucleotides: 11. The CDR3 reads CASSPYSGRAPGELFF. In DNA, the CDR3 is TGTGCCAGTAGTCCCTATTCCGGGAGGGCGCCCGGGGAGCTGTTTTTT.

In its sample, this clone was seen once. The rearrangement links TRBV10-3 to TRBJ2-5; 8 bases match TRBD1. J lost 1 base, V lost 10 bases, and 5 bases had no gene match. From germline, CDR1 is ENHRY and CDR2 SYGVKD. The CDR3 runs to 13 residues. The chain's CDR3 is CATEDRGQETQYF. The CDR3 DNA reads TGTGCCACGGAAGACAGGGGCCAAGAGACCCAGTACTTC.

V and J are TRBV6-1 and TRBJ2-3; 8 bases map to TRBD1. CDR3 size: 13 residues. V lost 4 bases, J lost 6 bases, and 3 bases stayed unmatched. In germline, CDR1 is MNHNS, CDR2 SASEGT. CDR3 coding DNA: TGTGCCAGCAGTGTGAGACAGGGGGATACGCAGTATTTT. It is translated as CASSVRQGDTQYF.

The gene calls are TRBV9 and TRBJ2-5; D gene ambiguous. Germline V lookup: CDR1 SGDLS, CDR2 YYNGEE. This CDR3 has 15 residues. V was cut by 0 bases and J by 5 bases, with 14 bases left in between. CDR3 region: CASSVALELEETQYF. The CDR3 bases are TGTGCCAGCAGCGTAGCCTTGGAGCTAGAGGAGACCCAGTACTTC.

The CDR3 protein is CASTSGNANYGYTF. Here the CDR3 DNA reads TGTGCCAGCACCTCCGGGAACGCTAACTATGGCTACACCTTC. The chain carries TRBV9 and TRBJ1-2; D is undetermined. The CDR3 is 14 residues long. Germline CDR1 SGDLS, CDR2 YYNGEE. Deletions cut 6 bases from V and 0 bases from J, with 12 bases between.

This chain links TRBV6-6 with TRBJ2-4; D gene unclear. Trimming left V 6 bases short and J 0 bases short, with 12 bases between. The CDR3 length is 15 residues. Germline CDR1 reads MNHNY; CDR2 reads SVGAGI (reference sequence). CDR3 region: CASRPGDLAKNIQYF. As DNA, the CDR3 is TGTGCCAGCAGGCCTGGAGACCTAGCCAAAAACATTCAGTACTTC.

The CDR3 DNA reads as TGTGCCAGCAGCTTGGAACAGGGGAGCTCCTACAATGAGCAGTTCTTC. As protein: CASSLEQGSSYNEQFF. The chain recombines TRBV5-6 with TRBJ2-1; TRBD1 matches 7 bases. The CDR3 runs 16 residues. Germline V CDR1 and CDR2: SGHDT, YYEEEE. Trimming took 0 bases from V and 0 from J; bases not matched to a gene: 3.

The count of this clone is one. The chain has TRBV25-1 and TRBJ1-2, with unresolved D. CDR1 is MGHDK, CDR2 SYGVNS, per germline. There are 13 residues in the CDR3. V lost 6 bases, J lost 4 bases, and 12 bases lay in between. CDR3 loop: CASSRTAAYGYTF. The CDR3 DNA is TGTGCCAGCAGCCGGACTGCGGCCTATGGCTACACCTTC.

This chain connects TRBV18 to TRBJ1-3, with 8 positions matching TRBD1. The CDR3 totals 18 residues. The germline V gene encodes CDR1 KGHSH and CDR2 LQKENI. The V and J ends lost 5 bases and 0 bases, in that order; junction bases with no gene match: 12. The CDR3 here is CASSTVRTGQVSGNTIYF. The DNA of the CDR3 is TGTGCCAGCTCAACCGTCCGGACAGGGCAGGTCTCTGGAAACACCATATATTTT.